The 5 T cell receptor beta chains presented below share a single source sample, sequenced in a study of breast tumors, draining lymph nodes, adjacent tissues. Samples came from axillary lymph nodes draining the breast cancer. A single record per CDR3 protein comes from TCRdb applying MiXCR to the multiplex PCR reads. The sample includes about 150,000 distinct CDR3 sequences, about 30% seen only once; the top ten take about 2.3%. The source material was axillary lymph node tissue. These receptors were obtained from a female donor with breast cancer. Some clones in this sample may be carry-over from other donors' samples.

This chain uses TRBV12-3 or TRBV12-4 with TRBJ2-3; the D gene is possibly TRBD2 (6 bases). The germline V and J ends were trimmed by 7 bases and 5 bases, with 13 bases remaining between them. This CDR3 is 13 amino acids long. The CDR3 nucleotides read TGTGCCAGCATCGCCGGGGGAAGAGATACGCAGTATTTT. It yields the protein CASIAGGRDTQYF.

This clonotype appeared many times. The chain couples TRBV6-6 to TRBJ2-7; possible D gene TRBD1, 5 bases. The V gene's germline CDR1 is MNHNY and CDR2 SVGAGI (reference sequence). The CDR3 sequence is 13 residues long. Trimming stripped 5 bases from V and 4 bases from J, with 12 bases between. As DNA, the CDR3 is TGTGCCAGCAGTCACCTACAGGATTACGAGCAGTACGTC. Translated: CASSHLQDYEQYV.

In this sample, this clonotype turned up once. This CDR3 fails to terminate in the conserved phenylalanine or tryptophan, so it likely reflects a read error. CDR3 sequence reads: CASSIWQKTNYGYTI. CDR3 nucleotide sequence: TGTGCCAGTAGCATCTGGCAGAAAACTAACTATGGCTACACCATC. The genes are TRBV19 and TRBJ1-2; no reliable D call. V lost 6 bases and J lost 0, with 14 bases in between. The length of the CDR3 is 15 residues. CDR1 LNHDA and CDR2 SQIVND come from the germline V gene (reference sequence).

This clonotype was detected a few times. The V call is TRBV3-1, the J call TRBJ2-2; 8 positions agree with TRBD2. This CDR3 is built from 15 residues. With 3 bases clipped from V and 7 bases from J, the junction kept 7 bases outside the gene matches. CDR1 and CDR2 from the germline V gene are LGHDT and YNNKEL (reference sequence). The CDR3 DNA sequence: TGTGCCAGCAGCCATGTGCGGGGGGTTATCGGGGAGCTGTTTTTT. Protein: CASSHVRGVIGELFF.

The chain recombines TRBV25-1 with TRBJ1-6; D call uncertain. The length of the CDR3 is 12 residues. Per the germline V gene, CDR1 is MGHDK and CDR2 is SYGVNS. The CDR3 nucleotides are TGTGCTAGAGTCTCGGGTGGCTCACCCCTCCACTTT. Translating it yields CARVSGGSPLHF.